This entry is about one T cell receptor (beta chain). What it recognizes is unknown. TCRdb re-called the 5' RACE reads and gives one entry per CDR3 protein, without DNA. This sample contains over 150,000 distinct CDR3 sequences. This sample stems from a study of T cells expressing NK-cell markers. Overall study: Obtained from sorted CD3+CD56+NKG2C+, CD3+CD56+NKG2C- and CD3+CD56-NKG2C+ T cells were the TCR beta repertoires. Overall study findings and caveats: Whether expanded NKG2C-expressing T cell clones recognize HCMV is unknown. As a fraction of CD8+ T cells, dominant NKG2C+ clonotypes reached roughly 1.0-7.5% in roughly 6 donors. A handful of donors showed these clonotypes also leading the CD3+CD56-NKG2C+ fraction.

Germline-derived CDR1 and CDR2 are SGHNT and YENEEA. The CDR3 sequence is 17 residues long. The chain joins TRBV11-3 to TRBJ2-1; TCRdb picks TRBD1, but there is no DNA to check that call. The sample comprised blood T cells: a sorted CD56 or NKG2C T cell subset, CD4+ or CD8+ T cells, or bulk PBMC T cells (not recorded which). This clonotype was sampled from a woman between 50 and 59 years old in good health. CDR3 sequence: CASSQANPGAVTDEQFF.